The 3 T cell receptor beta chains given below trace back to one sample, sequenced in a study of T-cell memory formation after mild COVID-19. TCRdb recomputed calls from the 5' RACE reads with MiXCR, one row per CDR3 protein. The table lists 300,000 to 350,000 distinct CDR3 sequences, over 10% of them singletons, with about a fifth in the top ten. Specimen: PBMCs or a T cell subset sorted from them (not recorded which). The receptors here all came from a man aged 18-30 years who had mild COVID-19 (a few samples of this study predate the infection). Cell type and time point are not known.

This clonotype was detected a few times. The chain has TRBV12-3 or TRBV12-4 and TRBJ2-2, with a possible D match to TRBD2 (5 bases). This CDR3 contains 13 residues. V dropped 6 bases and J dropped 10 bases, with 15 bases sitting between them. The CDR3 DNA sequence: TGTGCCAGCAGACCCGAGGCGGGCGCGGAGCTGTTTTTT. Its translation is CASRPEAGAELFF.

In its sample, this clonotype was seen many times. The V call is TRBV12-3 or TRBV12-4, the J call TRBJ1-1; no clear D. This CDR3 region has 15 residues. Deletions cut 1 base from V and 8 bases from J, with 17 bases between. CDR3 amino acids: CASSLGHTLTSEAFF. CDR3 nucleotides: TGTGCCAGCAGTTTAGGGCACACCCTGACGTCGGAAGCTTTCTTT.

This clonotype has more than one count but fewer than ten. In nucleotides, the CDR3 is TGCGCCAGCAGCTGGCTAGCGGGGAGAGAGACCCAGTACTTC. This gives the protein CASSWLAGRETQYF. The chain uses TRBV5-1 and TRBJ2-5; 9 bases map to TRBD2. This CDR3 is 14 amino acids long. In germline, CDR1 is SGHRS, CDR2 YFSETQ. V gave up 3 bases and J gave up 4 bases; unmatched junction bases: 4.